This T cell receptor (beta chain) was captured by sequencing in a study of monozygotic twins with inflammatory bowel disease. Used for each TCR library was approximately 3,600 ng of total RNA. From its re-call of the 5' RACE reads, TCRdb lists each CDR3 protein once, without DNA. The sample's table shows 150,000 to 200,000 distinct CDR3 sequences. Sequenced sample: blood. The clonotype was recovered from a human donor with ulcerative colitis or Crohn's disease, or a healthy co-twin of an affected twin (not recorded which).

CDR3 loop: CATSDLMRGGTDTQYF. The rearrangement uses TRBV24-1 and TRBJ2-3; TCRdb proposes TRBD1, but this gene call is untestable without DNA. The germline V gene encodes CDR1 KGHDR and CDR2 SFDVKD. The CDR3 has 16 residues.